A single sample is the source of the 23 T cell receptor beta chains below, sequenced in a study of OX40 agonist ivuxolimab in advanced cancers. Using immunoSEQ multiplex PCR, the repertoire was profiled, and TCRdb retains in-frame clones only, with some absent. The data show roughly 100,000 clones, around 90% seen once. The sample here was CD4+ or CD8+ T cells sorted from blood, taken in a trial of the OX40 agonist ivuxolimab. Receptors originate from an adult with an advanced solid tumor such as melanoma, head and neck, liver or kidney cancer.

CDR3 bases: TGTGCCAGCAAACGGACTAGCGAGTCCGTACGAGGGTTCGGGGAGCTGTTTTTT. This translates into CASKRTSESVRGFGELFF. This chain connects TRBV19 to TRBJ2-2; 9 positions match TRBD2. CDR1 LNHDA and CDR2 SQIVND come from the germline V gene (reference sequence). This CDR3 has 18 amino acids. Trimming took 9 bases from V and 7 from J; bases not matched to a gene: 21.

This rearrangement joins TRBV19 to TRBJ2-5; unclear D gene. The CDR3 has 14 residues. V shed 3 bases and J shed 3 bases, with 11 bases lying between them. CDR1 and CDR2 from the germline V gene are LNHDA and SQIVND (reference sequence). CDR3 residues: CASSILGSEETQYF. The CDR3 nucleotides read TGTGCCAGTAGTATCCTAGGCTCTGAAGAGACCCAGTACTTC.

The chain employs TRBV30 and TRBJ1-6, with TRBD1 matching 10 bases. Germline CDR1 GTSNPN, CDR2 SVGIG (reference sequence). CDR3 length equals 14 residues. V dropped 2 bases and J dropped 10; count of bases not matched to a gene: 5. The CDR3 region is CAWSRTGGYSPLHF. DNA for the CDR3: TGTGCCTGGAGTAGGACAGGGGGGTACTCACCCCTCCACTTT.

Remarks on this clone: Other DNA sequences from this sample encode an identical CDR3 as well. This rearrangement joins TRBV7-9 to TRBJ1-4; D possibly corresponds to TRBD1 (5 bases). The CDR3 has 15 amino acids. In germline, CDR1 is SEHNR, CDR2 FQNEAQ (reference sequence). Trimming shortened V by 3 bases and J by 0 bases, and 8 bases separated the two germline ends. This chain's CDR3 is CASSLQGTTNEKLFF. For the CDR3, the DNA is TGTGCCAGCAGCTTGCAGGGCACAACTAATGAAAAACTGTTTTTT.

The CDR3 DNA follows: TGCGCCAGCAGCCAAGGCGGGCACGAGCAGTACTTC. Translation gives CASSQGGHEQYF. This chain links TRBV4-3 with TRBJ2-7; weak D call: TRBD2 (5 bases). Germline V CDR1 and CDR2: LGHNA, YSLEER. Between the trimmed V and J ends, which lost 1 base and 5 bases, there was a span of 6 bases. The CDR3 runs 12 residues.

The chain recombines TRBV28 with TRBJ2-3; 8 bases agree with TRBD1. Germline values: CDR1 MDHEN, CDR2 SYDVKM. V shed 5 bases, J shed 4 bases, and the junction held 8 bases outside the gene matches. The CDR3 runs 15 residues. CDR3 bases: TGTGCCAGCAGTGCCCCCGGGACAGGTGCAGATACGCAGTATTTT. Translating gives CASSAPGTGADTQYF.

This sequence joins TRBV30 and TRBJ1-1; tentatively, D is TRBD1 (6 bases). The germline V gene encodes CDR1 GTSNPN and CDR2 SVGIG (reference sequence). The CDR3 has 13 amino acids. Trimming removed 4 bases from V and 0 bases from J, with 9 bases in between. The DNA of the CDR3 is TGTGCCTGGACTACAGGGCTGAACACTGAAGCTTTCTTT. It encodes CAWTTGLNTEAFF.

Written as DNA, the CDR3 is TGTGCCAGCAGTGATGGGAGGGTAGGTAGTCAGCCCCAGCATTTT. It codes for CASSDGRVGSQPQHF. The J gene is TRBJ1-5, the V gene TRBV2; unclear D gene. Germline-derived CDR1 and CDR2 are SNHLY and FYNNEI. V was shortened by 3 bases and J by 6 bases, with 15 bases between the two germline ends. CDR3 size: 15 residues. The full variable domain, in which reference TRBV2 and TRBJ1-5 provide the parts outside the CDR3, is EPEVTQTPSHQVTQMGQEVILRCVPISNHLYFYWYRQILGQKVEFLVSFYNNEISEKSEIFDDQFSVERPDGSNFTLKIRSTKLEDSAMYFCASSDGRVGSQPQHFGDGTRLSIL.

This sequence joins TRBV5-8 and TRBJ2-5; perhaps TRBD1 as D (6 bases). The CDR3 has 16 residues. From germline, CDR1 is SGHTS and CDR2 YDEGEE. Trimming left V 4 bases short and J 3 bases short, with 19 bases between. Written as DNA, the CDR3 is TGTGCCAGCAGCAGAACAGGGTCCCCGAGAGAAGAGACCCAGTACTTC. Translating it yields CASSRTGSPREETQYF.

The chain joins TRBV9 to TRBJ1-1; D is uncertain. Germline CDR1 is SGDLS and CDR2 is YYNGEE. Trimming took 1 base from V and 1 from J, leaving 8 bases between them. This CDR3 region has 14 residues. The CDR3 DNA is TGTGCCAGCAGCGTACAGCGGGGGAACACTGAAGCTTTCTTT. Translating it yields CASSVQRGNTEAFF.

The V and J genes are TRBV2 and TRBJ2-2; 8 nucleotides align to TRBD2. The CDR3 loop spans 14 amino acids. With V trimmed by 8 bases and J by 7 bases, 9 bases remained unmatched. Germline V gene sequence: CDR1 SNHLY, CDR2 FYNNEI. The CDR3 DNA sequence: TGTGCCAGCTCGAAGCGGGGGATCGGCGGGGAGCTGTTTTTT. Translation gives CASSKRGIGGELFF.

The V and J genes are TRBV18 and TRBJ2-1; D possibly corresponds to TRBD1 (6 bases). Germline values: CDR1 KGHSH, CDR2 LQKENI. V lost 3 bases and J lost 4, with 13 bases in between. CDR3 length: 15 residues. CDR3 nucleotide sequence: TGTGCCAGCTCACCGCCCGGGACATCGTACAATGAGCAGTTCTTC. Its translation: CASSPPGTSYNEQFF. The full variable domain, its missing parts supplied by reference TRBV18 and TRBJ2-1, is NAGVMQNPRHLVRRRGQEARLRCSPMKGHSHVYWYRQLPEEGLKFMVYLQKENIIDESGMPKERFSAEFPKEGPSILRIQQVVRGDSAAYFCASSPPGTSYNEQFFGPGTRLTVL.

This chain joins TRBV7-2 and TRBJ2-4; D unresolved. The CDR3 runs 13 residues. Germline V gene lookup returns CDR1 SGHTA and CDR2 FQGNSA. Deletions cut 1 base from V and 10 bases from J, with 11 bases between. CDR3 protein: CASSLGALGIQYF. In nucleotides, the CDR3 is TGTGCCAGCAGCTTAGGCGCCCTTGGGATTCAGTACTTC.

This chain connects TRBV7-8 to TRBJ1-1, with TRBD1 as a possible D gene (6 bases). The CDR3 covers 15 residues. Germline lookup yields CDR1 SGHVS and CDR2 FQNEAQ. V was clipped by 5 bases and J by 1 base, with 14 bases between them. The CDR3 sequence: CASSPGQGWNTEAFF. The CDR3 DNA follows: TGTGCCAGCAGCCCGGGGCAGGGGTGGAACACTGAAGCTTTCTTT.

The chain joins TRBV7-8 to TRBJ1-5; D remains ambiguous. CDR1 is SGHVS and CDR2 is FQNEAQ in the germline V gene. V lost 0 bases and J 4 bases, leaving 10 bases between the germline ends. This CDR3 has 15 residues. CDR3 region: CASSLARGRNQPQHF. In DNA, the CDR3 is TGTGCCAGCAGCTTAGCGCGCGGCAGGAATCAGCCCCAGCATTTT.

This rearrangement joins TRBV6-5 to TRBJ2-3; D perhaps matches TRBD2 (6 bases). This CDR3 is 13 amino acids long. V dropped 7 bases and J dropped 4 bases, with 12 bases sitting between them. Per the germline V gene, CDR1 is MNHEY and CDR2 is SVGAGI. The CDR3 is CASKRDSADTQYF. CDR3 DNA sequence: TGTGCCAGCAAAAGGGACTCTGCAGATACGCAGTATTTT.

This clone was recorded once. The chain employs TRBV9 and TRBJ2-7; tentative D call: TRBD2 (6 bases). This CDR3 region has 15 residues. Germline CDR1 and CDR2: SGDLS and YYNGEE. The V end was cut by 0 bases, the J end by 7 bases, with 17 bases between. The CDR3 sequence is CASSVGDLHRGEQYF. In DNA form, the CDR3 reads TGTGCCAGCAGCGTAGGGGACTTACACCGTGGAGAGCAGTACTTC.

This chain uses TRBV5-1 with TRBJ2-5; possible D gene TRBD1, 6 bases. CDR1 and CDR2 from the germline V gene are SGHRS and YFSETQ. Trimming took off 4 bases at V and 5 bases at J, with 21 bases between the two ends. The length of the CDR3 is 16 residues. Here the CDR3 reads CASSPPDRNRGETQYF. CDR3 DNA sequence: TGCGCCAGCAGCCCGCCGGACAGAAATCGAGGCGAGACCCAGTACTTC.

CDR3: CASSVLMTNTEAFF. The DNA of the CDR3 is TGTGCCAGCAGCGTATTAATGACGAACACTGAAGCTTTCTTT. The chain links TRBV9 to TRBJ1-1; no reliable D call. V was trimmed by 1 base and J by 1 base, leaving 8 bases between them. CDR1 SGDLS and CDR2 YYNGEE come from the germline V gene. CDR3 length: 14 amino acids.

V and J are TRBV7-2 and TRBJ2-7, with a tentative D call TRBD1 (6 bases). The CDR3 has 14 amino acids. V lost 4 bases and J lost 0, with 10 bases in between. CDR1 is SGHTA and CDR2 is FQGNSA in the germline V gene. The CDR3 protein is CASSYSQGSYEQYF. In DNA form, the CDR3 reads TGTGCCAGCAGCTACTCACAGGGCTCCTACGAGCAGTACTTC.

This clone came up a few times. The chain uses TRBV5-5 and TRBJ1-2; TRBD1 matches at 7 bases. Germline loops: CDR1 SGHKS, CDR2 YYEKEE (reference sequence). V shed 4 bases, J shed 2 bases, and the junction held 8 bases outside the gene matches. CDR3 length: 15 amino acids. CDR3 sequence reads: CASSQETGLNYGYTF. The CDR3 region has the DNA TGTGCCAGCAGCCAAGAGACAGGGCTAAACTATGGCTACACCTTC.

This sequence joins TRBV5-1 and TRBJ2-2; D is perhaps TRBD1 (5 bases). This CDR3 contains 17 residues. Germline CDR1 reads SGHRS; CDR2 reads YFSETQ. The V and J ends lost 1 base and 1 base respectively, with 14 bases between them. CDR3 coding DNA: TGCGCCAGCAGCTTGCGCCCAGGGCTGGTGAACACCGGGGAGCTGTTTTTT. Its protein product is CASSLRPGLVNTGELFF. The complete variable domain, with remaining parts taken from reference TRBV5-1 and TRBJ2-2, reads KAGVTQTPRYLIKTRGQQVTLSCSPISGHRSVSWYQQTPGQGLQFLFEYFSETQRNKGNFPGRFSGRQFSNSRSEMNVSTLELGDSALYLCASSLRPGLVNTGELFFGEGSRLTVL.

The V and J genes are TRBV5-6 and TRBJ1-1; 8 bases map to TRBD1. The trim removed 5 bases at V and 5 bases at J, leaving 5 bases unmatched. CDR3 length: 13 amino acids. CDR1 and CDR2 from the germline V gene are SGHDT and YYEEEE. CDR3 nucleotide sequence: TGTGCCAGCAGTCTACAGGGGGGAACTGAAGCTTTCTTT. This translates into CASSLQGGTEAFF.